Below, 15 T cell receptor beta chains from the same sample are listed, as sequenced in a study of molecular identifiers for immune sequencing clone quantification. In TCRdb, the PCR reads were re-called with MiXCR into one record per CDR3 protein. The sample consists of about half a million distinct CDR3 sequences, roughly 25% of them appearing once. The sequencing input was naive CD8+ T cells from blood, with Jurkat cell RNA spiked in. Sample subset: FACS-sorted CD8+CD4-CCR7+CD45RA+ naive T cells. All receptors derive from a human donor in good health. Some libraries in this study had Jurkat cell RNA spiked in.

In the case of this clonotype: Given a much more abundant clone one base away, this may be a read error. The chain recombines TRBV4-1 with TRBJ2-1; 7 bases agree with TRBD1. Per germline, CDR1 MGHRA and CDR2 YSYEKL. There are 12 residues in the CDR3. For the CDR3, the DNA is TGCGCCCGCAGCGACAGGGCCCGCGAGCAGTTCTTC. It encodes CARSDRAREQFF.

V is TRBV10-3 and J is TRBJ2-7, with 7 bases fitting TRBD1. Germline assignment: CDR1 ENHRY and CDR2 SYGVKD. Germline trimming cut 0 bases from V and 2 bases from J; bases unmatched to any gene: 4. The CDR3 is 15 amino acids. The CDR3 here is CAISESKQGTYEQYF. CDR3 sequence (DNA): TGTGCCATCAGTGAGTCTAAACAGGGGACCTACGAGCAGTACTTC.

V is TRBV11-2 and J is TRBJ2-3; 9 bases agree with TRBD2. The germline V gene encodes CDR1 SGHAT and CDR2 FQNNGV. The V segment lost 1 base and the J segment 5 bases; nucleotides outside the gene matches: 10. The length of the CDR3 is 17 residues. CDR3 DNA: TGTGCCAGCAGCTTAGGTGCGGGAGGGGGCATTCTAGATACGCAGTATTTT. Encoded protein: CASSLGAGGGILDTQYF.

This clonotype appeared a few times. Compared with germline, one end of the junction differs, possibly owing to a read error. J is TRBJ2-5 and V is TRBV28; 9 bases fit TRBD1. This CDR3 is built from 14 residues. Germline CDR1 is MDHEN and CDR2 is SYDVKM. DNA for the CDR3: TGTGCCAGCAGTCCCTTGACAGGGGGAGAGCCCCAGTACTTC. Translated: CASSPLTGGEPQYF.

In its sample, this clonotype was seen a few times. The rearrangement uses TRBV28 and TRBJ2-3, with 7 bases matching TRBD2. This CDR3 has 21 amino acids. V lost 2 bases to trimming and J lost 2 bases; unmatched junction nucleotides: 22. Germline V CDR1 and CDR2: MDHEN, SYDVKM. The CDR3 region is CASSLPGSDERGPHLTDTQYF. In nucleotides, the CDR3 is TGTGCCAGCAGTTTACCGGGGTCCGATGAGCGGGGCCCCCACCTCACAGATACGCAGTATTTT.

Worth noting for this clonotype: A read error may explain this, as a much larger clone is one base away. The genes are TRBV5-1 and TRBJ1-1; 8 bases agree with TRBD1. The germline CDR1 and CDR2 sequences are SGHRS and YFSETQ. J lost 8 bases, V lost 1 base, and 16 bases had no gene match. The length of the CDR3 is 17 residues. CDR3 nucleotide sequence: TGCGCCAGCAGCTTGTCCGTTATGGGAGACAGGGGCGCCGAAGCTTTCTTT. As protein: CASSLSVMGDRGAEAFF.

J is TRBJ1-1 and V is TRBV28; the D is unclear. Deletions cut 7 bases from V and 3 bases from J, with 15 bases between. The CDR3 spans 14 residues. In germline, CDR1 is MDHEN, CDR2 SYDVKM. DNA of the CDR3: TGTGCCAGCACCCTGGACCCTTTTTACACTGAAGCTTTCTTT. It is translated as CASTLDPFYTEAFF.

This clonotype appeared a few times. The V gene is TRBV30, the J gene TRBJ2-3, with D possibly being TRBD2 (6 bases). The CDR3 sequence is 15 residues long. V lost 1 base, J lost 0 bases, and 11 bases lay in between. Looked up from germline, CDR1 is GTSNPN and CDR2 is SVGIG (reference sequence). This CDR3 reads CAWSGSGPSTDTQYF. The CDR3 region has the DNA TGTGCCTGGAGTGGAAGCGGGCCTAGCACAGATACGCAGTATTTT.

The chain carries TRBV20-1 and TRBJ2-5; 7 nucleotides match TRBD1. Unmatched junction bases numbered 9, after V lost 7 bases and J lost 4 bases. CDR3 length equals 13 residues. Germline loops: CDR1 DFQATT, CDR2 SNEGSKA (reference sequence). CDR3 protein: CSGRRGFAETQYF. CDR3 DNA: TGCAGTGGTCGCAGGGGGTTCGCAGAGACCCAGTACTTC.

This clonotype was counted ten times or more. The CDR3 loop reads CASLGTSTDTQYF. The CDR3 DNA reads as TGTGCCAGCCTTGGGACTAGCACAGATACGCAGTATTTT. The gene calls are TRBV2 and TRBJ2-3, with D tentatively TRBD2 (6 bases). Germline V gives CDR1 SNHLY, CDR2 FYNNEI. The CDR3 is 13 amino acids. V was pared by 8 bases and J by 0 bases, with 9 bases between.

The V and J genes are TRBV27 and TRBJ2-1, with D tentatively TRBD1 (5 bases). Trimming took 3 bases from V and 9 from J, leaving 18 bases between them. Germline-derived CDR1 and CDR2 are MNHEY and SMNVEV (reference sequence). The CDR3 sequence is 15 residues long. Here the CDR3 reads CASSFSVSGSSEQFF. The CDR3 DNA is TGTGCCAGCAGTTTTTCTGTGTCAGGGTCGAGTGAGCAGTTCTTC.

This clonotype was observed at least ten times. V is TRBV7-9 and J is TRBJ2-2; 10 bases fit TRBD1. Trimming took 4 bases from V and 4 from J; bases not matched to a gene: 6. The CDR3 sequence is 16 residues long. Germline V gene data show CDR1 as SEHNR and CDR2 as FQNEAQ (reference sequence). CDR3 DNA: TGTGCCAGCAGCTCACCGGGACAGGGGAGCACCGGGGAGCTGTTTTTT. It codes for CASSSPGQGSTGELFF.

Notes on this clonotype: This may come from a read error, since a much larger clone is one base off. The J gene is TRBJ2-1, the V gene TRBV29-1; D may be TRBD2 (6 bases). The germline V gene encodes CDR1 SQVTM and CDR2 ANQGSEA. The CDR3 is 12 amino acids. The CDR3 protein is CGVVAAYNEQFF. CDR3 bases: TGCGGCGTTGTAGCGGCGTACAATGAGCAGTTCTTC.

This clonotype appeared a few times. An end of the junction does not agree with germline; a read error may underlie this. This chain connects TRBV4-3 to TRBJ2-3; TRBD2 agrees at 11 bases. In germline, CDR1 is LGHNA, CDR2 YSLEER. CDR3 length equals 16 residues. CDR3 coding DNA: TGCGCCAGCAGCCAAACTAGCGGGAGTGCCACAGCTACGCAGTATTTT. As protein: CASSQTSGSATATQYF.

This clonotype has just a few counts. The V gene is TRBV7-9, the J gene TRBJ2-5; possible D gene TRBD1, 6 bases. The CDR3 covers 13 residues. Germline CDR1 SEHNR, CDR2 FQNEAQ (reference sequence). Deletions cut 5 bases from V and 4 bases from J, with 11 bases between. The CDR3 DNA reads as TGTGCCAGCAGCCCAGGGGCTGTAGAGACCCAGTACTTC. It codes for CASSPGAVETQYF.